Listed below are T cell receptor beta chains from one sample, sequenced in a study of CD8+CD57+ T cells in acquired aplastic anemia. TCRdb re-derived calls from the reads in MiXCR, one entry per CDR3 protein. The data show around 220,000 distinct CDR3 sequences, about half seen once. Source material: sorted CD4+, CD8+, or CD8+CD57+ T cells (not recorded which) from PBMCs. The receptors originated from a human donor with aplastic anemia. The CDR3 runs from the conserved cysteine through the conserved F or W. A D gene is named only where the DNA matches it firmly. The listing skips clone size in some rows; elsewhere it reads once, few, many or a size class.

TRBV20-1	TRBD1	TRBJ1-1	.	TGCAGTGCTCAGGACAGGTCGAACACTGAAGCTTTCTTT	CSAQDRSNTEAFF
TRBV9	.	TRBJ1-4	.	TGTGCCAGCAGCGTGTCTGGGGGGGAAAAACTGTTTTTT	CASSVSGGEKLFF
TRBV20-1	TRBD1	TRBJ1-2	many	TGCAGTGCGAGGACAGGGGTGGGTATCGGGTATGGCTACACCTTC	CSARTGVGIGYGYTF
TRBV7-2	.	TRBJ1-2	.	TGTGCCAGCAGCTTGGCAACGCAAGGGTATGGCTACACCTTC	CASSLATQGYGYTF
TRBV19	.	TRBJ2-1	many	TGTGCCAGTAGTTCCCGGGCGGGGCGGAATGAGCAGTTCTTC	CASSSRAGRNEQFF
TRBV7-9	TRBD1	TRBJ2-7	.	TGCGCCAGCAGCCATAACCCGGGACAGGTTTACGAGCAGTACTTC	CASSHNPGQVYEQYF
TRBV5-1	TRBD1	TRBJ2-5	.	TGCGCCAGCAGCGTGACAGGGTGGGGCGAGACCCAGTACTTC	CASSVTGWGETQYF
TRBV2	TRBD2	TRBJ2-7	.	TGTGCCAGCAGTCTGGGCGCGGGGGAGCAGTGCTTC	CASSLGAGEQCF
TRBV20-1	TRBD2	TRBJ2-7	once	TGCAGTGCACCCCTAGCGGGGTACGAGCAGTACTTC	CSAPLAGYEQYF
TRBV19	.	TRBJ1-2	.	TGTGCCAGTAGTATGAAAGGTAGAGCTACTAACTATGGCTACACCTTC	CASSMKGRATNYGYTF
TRBV6-6	.	TRBJ1-3	many	TGTGCCAGCAGAACACCCGACTCTGGAAACACCATATATTTT	CASRTPDSGNTIYF
TRBV7-2	TRBD1	TRBJ2-7	.	TGTGCCAGCAGCCAGGACAGGAGCCCCTCCTACGAGCAGTACTTC	CASSQDRSPSYEQYF
TRBV6-6	.	TRBJ1-2	many	TGTGCCAGCAGTGCTATGGTGACAGCCCGCTATGGCTACACCTTC	CASSAMVTARYGYTF
TRBV5-1	.	TRBJ2-7	many	TGCGCCAGCAGCTTGGCCCGGGACCTGAACGAGCAGTACTTC	CASSLARDLNEQYF
TRBV5-1	TRBD2	TRBJ2-5	many	TGCGCCAGCAGCTTGGGACTAGCGGGACCAGGGGAGACCCAGTACTTC	CASSLGLAGPGETQYF
TRBV11-2	TRBD2	TRBJ2-7	.	TGTGCCAGCAGCCAAGATGAAGGGACTAGATACGAGCAGTACTTC	CASSQDEGTRYEQYF
TRBV27	.	TRBJ1-6	few	TGTGCCAGCAAGAGGGGTTCCTCCTATAATTCACCCCTCCACTTT	CASKRGSSYNSPLHF
TRBV2	TRBD2	TRBJ2-7	.	TGTGCCAGCAGTCCGAGTACTAGCGGGAACCCCGAGCAGTACTTC	CASSPSTSGNPEQYF
TRBV15	.	TRBJ1-2	.	TGTGCCACCAGCAGAGATTGGCGGGGAGACTACACCTTC	CATSRDWRGDYTF
TRBV20-1	.	TRBJ2-3	.	TGCAGTGCTAGAGATTCAGGGGTCTCAGATACGCAGTATTTT	CSARDSGVSDTQYF
TRBV5-8	.	TRBJ2-2	many	TGTGCCAGCAAGAGTCGCAGGGAAGTTGCCGGGGAGCTGTTTTTT	CASKSRREVAGELFF
TRBV10-3	TRBD2	TRBJ2-7	.	TGTGCCATCAGTAAGGGACTAGCGGGGGGCGAGCAGTACTTC	CAISKGLAGGEQYF
TRBV7-8	.	TRBJ2-5	many	TGTGCCAGCAGCCAGTCGGGGACGGCCCAAGAGACCCAGTACTTC	CASSQSGTAQETQYF
TRBV25-1	.	TRBJ2-3	.	TGTGCCAGCAGCTTAGATGGTGGGGGGGCCCTCACAGATACGCAGTATTTT	CASSLDGGGALTDTQYF
TRBV7-8	.	TRBJ2-7	.	TGTGCCAGCAGCTTATACGCCTCCTACGAGCAGTACTTC	CASSLYASYEQYF
TRBV11-2	TRBD2	TRBJ2-3	.	TGTGCCAGCAGGAGCCTAGCGGGGAGAAGCACAGATACGCAGTATTTT	CASRSLAGRSTDTQYF
TRBV7-3	.	TRBJ1-1	many	TGTGCCAGCAGCTTAACGACGAACACTGAAGCTTTCTTT	CASSLTTNTEAFF
TRBV10-3	.	TRBJ1-2	.	TGTGCCATCAGCATGACAGGAGCGGGGGATGGCTACACCTTC	CAISMTGAGDGYTF
TRBV5-1	.	TRBJ2-3	many	TGCGCCAGCAGCTTCGGCACAGATACGCAGTATTTT	CASSFGTDTQYF
TRBV18	.	TRBJ1-1	many	TGTGCCAGCTCACCACAGGACACTGAAGCTTTCTTT	CASSPQDTEAFF
TRBV20-1	.	TRBJ2-3	many	TGCAGTGCTAGACAGGGAAGAACTAGCACAGATACGCAGTATTTT	CSARQGRTSTDTQYF
TRBV5-1	.	TRBJ2-2	many	TGCGCCAGCAGCTTGGGGGTTTGGCTTAACGGGGAGCTGTTTTTT	CASSLGVWLNGELFF
TRBV6-4	TRBD1	TRBJ2-7	.	TGTGCCACAAACGCGGGACAGGACACCTACGAGCAGTACTTC	CATNAGQDTYEQYF
TRBV6-1	.	TRBJ1-5	many	TGTGCCAGCAGTGAAGTTAAGTATCAGCCCCAGCATTTT	CASSEVKYQPQHF
TRBV18	.	TRBJ1-5	.	TGTGCCAGCTCTCGAGGCAGGGAGGAATCGCCCCAGCATTTT	CASSRGREESPQHF
TRBV25-1	.	TRBJ2-1	.	TGTGCCAGCAGTGACGGCCCCAGGGGATACGAAAGGAATGAGCAGTTCTTC	CASSDGPRGYERNEQFF
TRBV7-8	TRBD1	TRBJ1-1	many	TGTGCCAGCAGCCTGACAGGGAATCGTTGGACTGAAGCTTTCTTT	CASSLTGNRWTEAFF
TRBV7-9	.	TRBJ2-7	many	TGTGCCAGCAGCCTCCTCGGACTATCCTACGAGCAGTACTTC	CASSLLGLSYEQYF
TRBV20-1	.	TRBJ1-6	many	TGCAGTGCTAGTAAGCCGAATAATTCACCCCTCCACTTT	CSASKPNNSPLHF